These 20 T cell receptor beta chains came from one sample sequenced in a study of cytomegalovirus exposure and HLA in healthy donors. Primers for the PCR totalled 60 Vbeta and 13 Jbeta. Using immunoSEQ multiplex PCR, the repertoire was profiled, and TCRdb retains in-frame clones only, with some absent. This table has fewer than 85,000 clones, approximately 82% appearing once. Sequenced material: PBMCs. These receptors were collected from a man in his sixties or seventies in good health and CMV-seropositive.

This rearrangement joins TRBV9 to TRBJ2-1, with a possible D match to TRBD1 (6 bases). From germline, CDR1 is SGDLS and CDR2 YYNGEE. The CDR3 spans 12 residues. Trimming took off 3 bases at V and 15 bases at J, with 16 bases between the two ends. The chain's CDR3 is CASSAMTGYPFF. In DNA, the CDR3 is TGTGCCAGCAGCGCTATGACAGGCTATCCGTTCTTC.

This chain connects TRBV7-6 to TRBJ1-3; D is unresolved. Germline lookup yields CDR1 SGHVS and CDR2 FNYEAQ. This CDR3 contains 15 residues. The ends were cut back, 4 bases at V and 2 bases at J, with 12 bases in the middle. The CDR3 sequence is CASSSQPEAGNTIYF. CDR3 DNA sequence: TGTGCCAGCAGCTCCCAGCCCGAGGCTGGAAACACCATATATTTT.

This chain links TRBV5-1 with TRBJ1-1, with D possibly being TRBD1 (6 bases). This CDR3 comprises 19 residues. The germline V gene has CDR1 SGHRS and CDR2 YFSETQ. Trimming stripped 0 bases from V and 0 bases from J, with 21 bases between. The CDR3 spells CASSLGWGGRGMMNTEAFF. The CDR3 DNA reads TGCGCCAGCAGCTTGGGGTGGGGGGGCCGCGGGATGATGAACACTGAAGCTTTCTTT.

In this sample, this clone turned up once. The chain is built from TRBV9 and TRBJ2-1, with D unclear. This CDR3 is 15 amino acids long. Germline CDR1 reads SGDLS; CDR2 reads YYNGEE. With 2 bases removed from V and 6 bases from J, the gap between germline ends came to 15 bases. As DNA, the CDR3 is TGTGCCAGCAGCGTGGCAGGCAGCCCCCCCAATGAGCAGTTCTTC. This codes for CASSVAGSPPNEQFF.

The gene calls are TRBV7-2 and TRBJ1-2; no clear D. Trimming shortened V by 0 bases and J by 0 bases, and 5 bases separated the two germline ends. The CDR3 covers 14 residues. Germline CDR1 reads SGHTA; CDR2 reads FQGNSA. CDR3 DNA sequence: TGTGCCAGCAGCTTAGCGGCAGCTAACTATGGCTACACCTTC. This gives the protein CASSLAAANYGYTF.

The CDR3 DNA reads as TGTGCCAGCAGCTCTCCCGGGACAGGGGACTACGAGCAGTACTTC. Its protein product is CASSSPGTGDYEQYF. The chain is built from TRBV7-9 and TRBJ2-7; 10 nucleotides match TRBD1. The CDR3 consists of 15 residues. Germline trimming cut 4 bases from V and 3 bases from J; bases unmatched to any gene: 6. Germline CDR1 is SEHNR and CDR2 is FQNEAQ (reference sequence).

This chain links TRBV6-1 with TRBJ1-2; D perhaps matches TRBD1 (6 bases). The CDR3 loop spans 10 amino acids. Trimming removed 9 bases from V and 8 bases from J, with 10 bases in between. Germline values: CDR1 MNHNS, CDR2 SASEGT. CDR3 nucleotide sequence: TGTGCCAGTGGACAGTCGGGCTACACCTTC. Translation gives CASGQSGYTF.

The rearrangement joins TRBV29-1 to TRBJ2-2, with a tentative D call TRBD2 (6 bases). The CDR3 is 13 residues long. Looked up from germline, CDR1 is SQVTM and CDR2 is ANQGSEA. V shed 6 bases and J shed 1 base, with 9 bases lying between them. For the CDR3, the DNA is TGCAGCGTCGGGAGTTTGAACACCGGGGAGCTGTTTTTT. Protein sequence: CSVGSLNTGELFF.

J is TRBJ1-5 and V is TRBV19, with 11 bases aligning to TRBD1. Trimming at V came to 3 bases and at J to 5 bases, leaving 12 bases not matched to a gene. The CDR3 is made up of 18 amino acids. CDR1 and CDR2 (germline): LNHDA, SQIVND (reference sequence). Here the CDR3 reads CASSILPGTGGFDQPQHF. DNA of the CDR3: TGTGCCAGTAGTATCCTCCCCGGGACAGGGGGATTCGATCAGCCCCAGCATTTT.

The chain has TRBV5-8 and TRBJ2-7; 11 bases match TRBD1. Trimming cost V 2 bases and J 6 bases; bases outside gene matches: 10. This CDR3 is built from 16 residues. Germline CDR1 and CDR2: SGHTS and YDEGEE. DNA for the CDR3: TGTGCCAGCAGCTTTGGGACAGGGGGGGTTTCAGGCGAGCAGTACTTC. This codes for CASSFGTGGVSGEQYF.

This sequence joins TRBV7-9 and TRBJ1-4; D possibly corresponds to TRBD1 (6 bases). The CDR3 consists of 16 residues. The V and J ends lost 5 bases and 6 bases respectively, with 19 bases between them. The germline V gene has CDR1 SEHNR and CDR2 FQNEAQ (reference sequence). Written as DNA, the CDR3 is TGTGCCAGCAGCCTAGGACAGTCCCAAGGGTATGAAAAACTGTTTTTT. Protein sequence: CASSLGQSQGYEKLFF.

The rearrangement joins TRBV5-1 to TRBJ2-2; 8 positions agree with TRBD2. Losses at the gene ends were 0 bases for V and 6 bases for J; bases not matched to a gene: 4. This CDR3 has 15 residues. The germline CDR1 and CDR2 sequences are SGHRS and YFSETQ. CDR3 amino acids: CASSLVGSGAGELFF. For the CDR3, the DNA is TGCGCCAGCAGCTTGGTTGGTAGCGGGGCCGGGGAGCTGTTTTTT. The complete variable domain, with remaining parts taken from reference TRBV5-1 and TRBJ2-2, reads KAGVTQTPRYLIKTRGQQVTLSCSPISGHRSVSWYQQTPGQGLQFLFEYFSETQRNKGNFPGRFSGRQFSNSRSEMNVSTLELGDSALYLCASSLVGSGAGELFFGEGSRLTVL.

The J gene is TRBJ2-5, the V gene TRBV30; perhaps TRBD1 as D (5 bases). This CDR3 has 12 residues. Germline V lookup: CDR1 GTSNPN, CDR2 SVGIG (reference sequence). The V gene lost 5 bases and the J gene lost 5 bases, with 12 bases spanning the gap. CDR3 in amino acids: CAWDRGVETQYF. The DNA of the CDR3 is TGTGCCTGGGACAGAGGCGTGGAGACCCAGTACTTC.

The chain recombines TRBV6-1 with TRBJ2-2; possibly TRBD2 for D (5 bases). CDR1 and CDR2 from the germline V gene are MNHNS and SASEGT. V was cut by 4 bases and J by 1 base, with 7 bases left in between. The CDR3 covers 14 residues. CDR3 sequence reads: CASSVGGNTGELFF. In DNA, the CDR3 is TGTGCCAGCAGTGTTGGAGGGAACACCGGGGAGCTGTTTTTT.

The chain uses TRBV7-9 and TRBJ2-2; D might be TRBD1 (6 bases). Germline CDR1 is SEHNR and CDR2 is FQNEAQ (reference sequence). This CDR3 has 17 amino acids. The ends were cut back, 2 bases at V and 0 bases at J, with 13 bases in the middle. CDR3 sequence (DNA): TGTGCCAGCAGCTTACAATATGACAGGCCGAACACCGGGGAGCTGTTTTTT. Its protein is CASSLQYDRPNTGELFF.

The rearrangement links TRBV6-1 to TRBJ2-5; TRBD1 agrees at 9 bases. The J call may not be correct, given that the DNA end is closer to TRBJ2-7. Per germline, CDR1 MNHNS and CDR2 SASEGT. The CDR3 contains 16 residues. As DNA, the CDR3 is TGTGCCAGCAGTGGGCCGGGACAGGGTTTAGGCTACGAGCAGTACTTC. Residues: CASSGPGQGLGYEQYF.

The V and J genes are TRBV18 and TRBJ2-1, with 9 nucleotides matching TRBD2. CDR3 length equals 16 residues. Trimming took 5 bases from V and 0 from J; bases not matched to a gene: 5. Germline CDR1 is KGHSH and CDR2 is LQKENI. Here the CDR3 reads CASSRGGRGSYNEQFF. As DNA, the CDR3 is TGTGCCAGCTCAAGGGGCGGGAGGGGCTCCTACAATGAGCAGTTCTTC.

This chain connects TRBV7-6 to TRBJ2-5; no clear D. Trimming stripped 4 bases from V and 2 bases from J, with 8 bases between. The CDR3 runs to 13 residues. Per the germline V gene, CDR1 is SGHVS and CDR2 is FNYEAQ. CDR3 nucleotide sequence: TGTGCCAGCAGCTCCCTTATACAAGAGACCCAGTACTTC. Its translation: CASSSLIQETQYF.

The V call is TRBV10-3, the J call TRBJ2-1, with D possibly being TRBD2 (6 bases). This CDR3 spans 16 amino acids. CDR1 is ENHRY, CDR2 SYGVKD, per germline. Trimming left V 5 bases short and J 1 base short, with 15 bases between. As DNA, the CDR3 is TGTGCCATCAGTCCCCGGGACTCCAGGTCCTACAATGAGCAGTTCTTC. This sequence encodes CAISPRDSRSYNEQFF.

The chain has TRBV4-1 and TRBJ2-1; 7 nucleotides align to TRBD1. This CDR3 region has 15 residues. From germline, CDR1 is MGHRA and CDR2 YSYEKL. Trimming removed 0 bases from V and 3 bases from J; junction bases left unmatched: 2. This CDR3 is CASSQDTGDYNEQFF. The CDR3 DNA is TGCGCCAGCAGCCAAGATACAGGGGACTACAATGAGCAGTTCTTC.